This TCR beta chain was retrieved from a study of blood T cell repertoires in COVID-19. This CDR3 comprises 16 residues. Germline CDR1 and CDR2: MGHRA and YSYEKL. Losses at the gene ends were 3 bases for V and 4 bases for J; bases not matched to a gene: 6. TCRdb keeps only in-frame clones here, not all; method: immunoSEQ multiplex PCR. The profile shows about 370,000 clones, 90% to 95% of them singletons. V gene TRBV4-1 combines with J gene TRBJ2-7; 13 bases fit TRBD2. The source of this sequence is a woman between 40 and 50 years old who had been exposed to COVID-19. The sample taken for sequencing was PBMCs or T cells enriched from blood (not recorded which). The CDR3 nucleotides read TGCGCCAGCAGCCATTTCCGGACTAGCGGGAGTTACGAGCAGTACTTC. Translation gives CASSHFRTSGSYEQYF.